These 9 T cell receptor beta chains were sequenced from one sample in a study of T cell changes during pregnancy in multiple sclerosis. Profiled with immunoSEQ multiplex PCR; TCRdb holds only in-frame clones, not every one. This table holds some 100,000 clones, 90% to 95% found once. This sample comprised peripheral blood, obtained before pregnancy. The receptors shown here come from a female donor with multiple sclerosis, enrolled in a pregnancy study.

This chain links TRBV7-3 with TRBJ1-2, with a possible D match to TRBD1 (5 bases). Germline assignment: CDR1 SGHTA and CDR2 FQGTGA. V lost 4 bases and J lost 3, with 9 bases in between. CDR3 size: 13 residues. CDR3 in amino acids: CASSSTVDYGYTF. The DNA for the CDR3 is TGTGCCAGCAGCTCGACAGTGGACTATGGCTACACCTTC.

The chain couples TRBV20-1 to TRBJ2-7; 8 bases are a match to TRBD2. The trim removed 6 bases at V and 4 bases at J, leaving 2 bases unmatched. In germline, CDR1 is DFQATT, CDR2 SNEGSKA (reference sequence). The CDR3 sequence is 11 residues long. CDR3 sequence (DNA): TGCAGTGCCCGGGGGGGGTACGAGCAGTACTTC. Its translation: CSARGGYEQYF.

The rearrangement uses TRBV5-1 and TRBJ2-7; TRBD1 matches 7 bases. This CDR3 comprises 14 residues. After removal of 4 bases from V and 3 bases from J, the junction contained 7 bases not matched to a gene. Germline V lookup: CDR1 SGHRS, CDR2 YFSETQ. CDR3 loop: CASSLRDSLYEQYF. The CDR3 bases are TGCGCCAGCAGCCTCCGGGACAGCCTCTACGAGCAGTACTTC.

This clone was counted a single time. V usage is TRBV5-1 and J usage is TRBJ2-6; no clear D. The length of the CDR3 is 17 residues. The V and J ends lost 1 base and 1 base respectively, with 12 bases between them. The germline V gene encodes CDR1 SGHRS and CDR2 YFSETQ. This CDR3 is CASSLNSGSSGANVLTF. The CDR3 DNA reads TGCGCCAGCAGCTTGAACAGTGGTAGTTCTGGGGCCAACGTCCTGACTTTC.

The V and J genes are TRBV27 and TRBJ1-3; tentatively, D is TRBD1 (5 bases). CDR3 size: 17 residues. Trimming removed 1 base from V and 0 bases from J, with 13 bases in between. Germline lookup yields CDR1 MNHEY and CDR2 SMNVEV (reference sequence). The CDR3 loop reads CASSLYAQGYSGNTIYF. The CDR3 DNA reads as TGTGCCAGCAGTTTATACGCCCAGGGTTACTCTGGAAACACCATATATTTT.

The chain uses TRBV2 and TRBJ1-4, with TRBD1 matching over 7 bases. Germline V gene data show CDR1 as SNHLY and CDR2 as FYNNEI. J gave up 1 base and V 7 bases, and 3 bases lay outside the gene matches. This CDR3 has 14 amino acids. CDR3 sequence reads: CASTTGVTNEKLFF. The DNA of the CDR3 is TGTGCCAGCACTACAGGGGTAACTAATGAAAAACTGTTTTTT.

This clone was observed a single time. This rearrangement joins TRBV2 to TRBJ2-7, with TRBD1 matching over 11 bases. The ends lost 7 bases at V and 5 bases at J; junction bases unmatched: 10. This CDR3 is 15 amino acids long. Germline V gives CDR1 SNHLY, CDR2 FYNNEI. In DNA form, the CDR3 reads TGTGCCAGCATTCGGTCGGGACAGGGGGTCCACGAGCAGTACTTC. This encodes CASIRSGQGVHEQYF.

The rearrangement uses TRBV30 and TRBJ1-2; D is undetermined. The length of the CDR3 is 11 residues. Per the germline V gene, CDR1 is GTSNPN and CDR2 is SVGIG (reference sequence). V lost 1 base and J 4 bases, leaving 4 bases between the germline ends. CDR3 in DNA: TGTGCCTGGAGTGCCAGCTATGGCTACACCTTC. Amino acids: CAWSASYGYTF. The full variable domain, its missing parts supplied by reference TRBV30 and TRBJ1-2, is SQTIHQWPATLVQPVGSPLSLECTVEGTSNPNLYWYRQAAGRGLQLLFYSVGIGQISSEVPQNLSASRPQDRQFILSSKKLLLSDSGFYLCAWSASYGYTFGSGTRLTVV.

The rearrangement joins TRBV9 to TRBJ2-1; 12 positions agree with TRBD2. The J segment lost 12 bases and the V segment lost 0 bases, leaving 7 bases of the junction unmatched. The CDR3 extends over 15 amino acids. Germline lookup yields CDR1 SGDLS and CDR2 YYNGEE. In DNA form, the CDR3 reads TGTGCCAGCAGCGTAGGTGCTAGCGGGAGGGCCGGGCAGTTCTTC. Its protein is CASSVGASGRAGQFF.